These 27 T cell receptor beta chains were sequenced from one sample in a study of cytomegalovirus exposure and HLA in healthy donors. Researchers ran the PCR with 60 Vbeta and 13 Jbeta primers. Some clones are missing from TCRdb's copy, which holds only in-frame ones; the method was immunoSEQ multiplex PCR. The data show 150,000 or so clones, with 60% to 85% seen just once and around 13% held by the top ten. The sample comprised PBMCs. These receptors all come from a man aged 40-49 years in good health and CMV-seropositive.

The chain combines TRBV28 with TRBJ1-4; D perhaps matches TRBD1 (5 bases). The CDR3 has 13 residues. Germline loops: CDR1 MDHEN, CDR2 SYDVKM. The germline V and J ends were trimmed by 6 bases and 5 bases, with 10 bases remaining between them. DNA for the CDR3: TGTGCCAGCAGGGAGACAGTAAATGAAAAACTGTTTTTT. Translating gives CASRETVNEKLFF.

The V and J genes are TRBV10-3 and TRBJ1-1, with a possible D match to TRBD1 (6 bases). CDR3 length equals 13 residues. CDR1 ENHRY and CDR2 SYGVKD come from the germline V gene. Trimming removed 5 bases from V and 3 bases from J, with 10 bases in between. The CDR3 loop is CAISQRQDTEAFF. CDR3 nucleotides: TGTGCCATCAGTCAAAGACAGGACACTGAAGCTTTCTTT.

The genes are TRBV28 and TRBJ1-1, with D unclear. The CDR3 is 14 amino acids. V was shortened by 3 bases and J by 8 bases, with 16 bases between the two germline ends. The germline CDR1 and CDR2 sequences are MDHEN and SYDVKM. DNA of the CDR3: TGTGCCAGCAGTTTTTCCTTCCTCGGGAAGGAAGCTTTCTTT. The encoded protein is CASSFSFLGKEAFF.

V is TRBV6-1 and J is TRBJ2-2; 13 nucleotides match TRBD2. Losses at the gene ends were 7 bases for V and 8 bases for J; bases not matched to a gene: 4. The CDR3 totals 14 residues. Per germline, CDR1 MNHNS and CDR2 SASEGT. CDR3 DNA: TGTGCCAGCATACTAGCGGGAGGGGTTGGGGAGCTGTTTTTT. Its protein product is CASILAGGVGELFF.

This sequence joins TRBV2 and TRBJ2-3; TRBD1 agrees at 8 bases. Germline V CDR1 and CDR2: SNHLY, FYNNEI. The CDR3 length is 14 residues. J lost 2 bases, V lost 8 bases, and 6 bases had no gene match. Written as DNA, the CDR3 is TGTGCCAGCGGCCGGGACAGGTCCACAGATACGCAGTATTTT. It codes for CASGRDRSTDTQYF. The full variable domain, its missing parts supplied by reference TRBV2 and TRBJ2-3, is EPEVTQTPSHQVTQMGQEVILRCVPISNHLYFYWYRQILGQKVEFLVSFYNNEISEKSEIFDDQFSVERPDGSNFTLKIRSTKLEDSAMYFCASGRDRSTDTQYFGPGTRLTVL.

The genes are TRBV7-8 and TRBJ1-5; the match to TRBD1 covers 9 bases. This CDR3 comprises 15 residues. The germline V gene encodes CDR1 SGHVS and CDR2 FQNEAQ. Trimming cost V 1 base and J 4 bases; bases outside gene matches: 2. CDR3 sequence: CASSLGQGVNQPQHF. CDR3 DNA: TGTGCCAGCAGCTTAGGACAGGGGGTAAATCAGCCCCAGCATTTT. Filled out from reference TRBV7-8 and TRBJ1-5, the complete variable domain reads GAGVSQSPRYKVAKRGQDVALRCDPISGHVSLFWYQQALGQGPEFLTYFQNEAQLDKSGLPSDRFFAERPEGSVSTLKIQRTQQEDSAVYLCASSLGQGVNQPQHFGDGTRLSIL.

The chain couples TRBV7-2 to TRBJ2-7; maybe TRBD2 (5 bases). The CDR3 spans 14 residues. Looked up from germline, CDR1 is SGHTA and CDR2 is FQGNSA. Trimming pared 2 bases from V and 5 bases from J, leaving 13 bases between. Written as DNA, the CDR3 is TGTGCCAGCAGCTTACGGGGTGCGGGCAACGAGCAGTACTTC. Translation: CASSLRGAGNEQYF.

In DNA, the CDR3 is TGCGCCAGCAGCCAAAGAGGACTAGCGGGAGCAGATACGCAGTATTTT. This gives the protein CASSQRGLAGADTQYF. V and J are TRBV4-1 and TRBJ2-3; TRBD2 agrees at 13 bases. From germline, CDR1 is MGHRA and CDR2 YSYEKL. V was pared by 2 bases and J by 4 bases, with 3 bases of the junction left unmatched. The CDR3 is 16 residues long.

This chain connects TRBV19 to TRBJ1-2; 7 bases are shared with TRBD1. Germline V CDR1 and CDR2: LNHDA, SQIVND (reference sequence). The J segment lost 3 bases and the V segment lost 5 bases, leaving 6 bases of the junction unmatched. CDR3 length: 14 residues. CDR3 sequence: CASSVGGQYYGYTF. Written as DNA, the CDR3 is TGTGCCAGTAGTGTGGGGGGACAGTACTATGGCTACACCTTC.

The DNA of the CDR3 is TGTGCCAGCAGCCAAGATCCAGCGGGACAGGGCTCCTACAATGAGCAGTTCTTC. It specifies CASSQDPAGQGSYNEQFF. This rearrangement joins TRBV4-2 to TRBJ2-1, with 9 bases matching TRBD1. Germline assignment: CDR1 LGHNA and CDR2 YNFKEQ. This CDR3 has 18 residues. V trimming: 0 bases; J trimming: 0 bases; junction bases outside the gene matches: 6.

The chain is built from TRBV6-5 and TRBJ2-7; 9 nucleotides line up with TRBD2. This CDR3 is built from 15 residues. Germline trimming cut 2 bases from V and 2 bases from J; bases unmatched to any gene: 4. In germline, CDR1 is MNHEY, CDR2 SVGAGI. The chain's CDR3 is CASSYRVAGAYEQYF. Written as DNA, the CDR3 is TGTGCCAGCAGTTACCGGGTAGCGGGAGCCTACGAGCAGTACTTC.

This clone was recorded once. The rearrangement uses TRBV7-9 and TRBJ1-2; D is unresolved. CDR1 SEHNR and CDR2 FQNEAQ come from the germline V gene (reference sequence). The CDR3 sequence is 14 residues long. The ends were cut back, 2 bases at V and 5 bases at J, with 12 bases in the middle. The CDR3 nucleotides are TGTGCCAGCAGCTTAAGTGCAACAATTTATGGCTACACCTTC. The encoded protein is CASSLSATIYGYTF.

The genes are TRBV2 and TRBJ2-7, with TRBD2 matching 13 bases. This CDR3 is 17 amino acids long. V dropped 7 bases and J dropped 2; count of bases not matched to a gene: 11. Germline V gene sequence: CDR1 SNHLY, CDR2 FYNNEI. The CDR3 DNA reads TGTGCCAGCACTGGACTAGCGGGAGCCCGAATTACCTACGAGCAGTACTTC. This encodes CASTGLAGARITYEQYF.

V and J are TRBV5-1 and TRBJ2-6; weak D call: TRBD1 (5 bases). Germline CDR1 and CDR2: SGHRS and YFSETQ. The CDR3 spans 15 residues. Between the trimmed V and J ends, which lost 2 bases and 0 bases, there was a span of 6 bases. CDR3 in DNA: TGCGCCAGCAGCTTTCAGGGCTCTGGGGCCAACGTCCTGACTTTC. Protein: CASSFQGSGANVLTF.

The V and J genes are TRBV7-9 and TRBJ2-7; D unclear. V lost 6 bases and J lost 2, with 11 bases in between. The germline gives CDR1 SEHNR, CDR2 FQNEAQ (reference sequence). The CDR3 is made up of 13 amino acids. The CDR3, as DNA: TGTGCCAGCAGGAGCGCCGTTACCTACGAGCAGTACTTC. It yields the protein CASRSAVTYEQYF. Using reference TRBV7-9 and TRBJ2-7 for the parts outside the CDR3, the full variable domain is DTGVSQNPRHKITKRGQNVTFRCDPISEHNRLYWYRQTLGQGPEFLTYFQNEAQLEKSRLLSDRFSAERPKGSFSTLEIQRTEQGDSAMYLCASRSAVTYEQYFGPGTRLTVT.

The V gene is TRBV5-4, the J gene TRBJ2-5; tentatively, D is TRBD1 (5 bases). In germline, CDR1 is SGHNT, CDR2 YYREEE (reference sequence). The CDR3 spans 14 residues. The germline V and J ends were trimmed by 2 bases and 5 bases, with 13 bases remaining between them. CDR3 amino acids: CASSFARGRETQYF. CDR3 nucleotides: TGTGCCAGCAGCTTCGCTAGGGGTCGCGAGACCCAGTACTTC. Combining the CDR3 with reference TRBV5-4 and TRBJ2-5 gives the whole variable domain ETGVTQSPTHLIKTRGQQVTLRCSSQSGHNTVSWYQQALGQGPQFIFQYYREEENGRGNFPPRFSGLQFPNYSSELNVNALELDDSALYLCASSFARGRETQYFGPGTRLLVL.

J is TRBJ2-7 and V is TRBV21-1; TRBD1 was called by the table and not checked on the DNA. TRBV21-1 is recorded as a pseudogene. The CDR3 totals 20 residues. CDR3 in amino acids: CASSTIARAGPTAASYEQYF. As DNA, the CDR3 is TGTGCCAGCAGCACAATCGCACGGGCCGGCCCGACAGCCGCCTCCTACGAGCAGTACTTC.

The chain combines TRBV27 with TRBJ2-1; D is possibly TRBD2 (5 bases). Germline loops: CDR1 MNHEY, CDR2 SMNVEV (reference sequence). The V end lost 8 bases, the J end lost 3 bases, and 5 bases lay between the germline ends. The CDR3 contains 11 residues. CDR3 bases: TGTGCCAGCGGGAGCTACAATGAGCAGTTCTTC. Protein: CASGSYNEQFF.

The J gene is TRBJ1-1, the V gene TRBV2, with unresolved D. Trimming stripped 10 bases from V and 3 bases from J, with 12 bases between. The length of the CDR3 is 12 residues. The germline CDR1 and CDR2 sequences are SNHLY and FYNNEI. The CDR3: CATKNPDTEAFF. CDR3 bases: TGTGCCACAAAAAACCCGGACACTGAAGCTTTCTTT.

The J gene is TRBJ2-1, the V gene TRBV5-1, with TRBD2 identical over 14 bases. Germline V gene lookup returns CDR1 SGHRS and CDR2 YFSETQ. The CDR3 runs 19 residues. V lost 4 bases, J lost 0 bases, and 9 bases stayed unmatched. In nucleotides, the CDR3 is TGCGCCAGCAGCACCGGACTAGCGGGAGGACTAAGCTCCTACAATGAGCAGTTCTTC. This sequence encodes CASSTGLAGGLSSYNEQFF.

The DNA of the CDR3 is TGTGCCAGCAGCTCAACTAGCGGGAGGTACGAGCAGTACTTC. Its translation: CASSSTSGRYEQYF. The rearrangement uses TRBV7-2 and TRBJ2-7, with 12 positions matching TRBD2. The CDR3 is 14 residues long. V trimming: 4 bases; J trimming: 4 bases; junction bases outside the gene matches: 2. Germline CDR1 reads SGHTA; CDR2 reads FQGNSA. The whole variable domain, filled in from reference TRBV7-2 and TRBJ2-7, reads GAGVSQSPSNKVTEKGKDVELRCDPISGHTALYWYRQSLGQGLEFLIYFQGNSAPDKSGLPSDRFSAERTGGSVSTLTIQRTQQEDSAVYLCASSSTSGRYEQYFGPGTRLTVT.

CDR3 loop: CASSPSLPGEQFF. CDR3 nucleotide sequence: TGTGCCAGCAGCCCTAGCCTTCCCGGTGAGCAGTTCTTC. The chain couples TRBV9 to TRBJ2-1, with D possibly being TRBD2 (5 bases). This CDR3 contains 13 residues. Germline V lookup: CDR1 SGDLS, CDR2 YYNGEE. Trimming shortened V by 4 bases and J by 9 bases, and 14 bases separated the two germline ends.

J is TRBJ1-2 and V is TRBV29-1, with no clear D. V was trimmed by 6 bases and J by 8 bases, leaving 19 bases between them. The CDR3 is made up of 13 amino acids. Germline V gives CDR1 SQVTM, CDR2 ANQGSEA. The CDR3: CSVQLVGVTGYTF. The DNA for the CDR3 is TGCAGCGTCCAATTGGTCGGGGTCACGGGCTACACCTTC. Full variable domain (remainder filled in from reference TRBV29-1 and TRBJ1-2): SAVISQKPSRDICQRGTSLTIQCQVDSQVTMMFWYRQQPGQSLTLIATANQGSEATYESGFVIDKFPISRPNLTFSTLTVSNMSPEDSSIYLCSVQLVGVTGYTFGSGTRLTVV.

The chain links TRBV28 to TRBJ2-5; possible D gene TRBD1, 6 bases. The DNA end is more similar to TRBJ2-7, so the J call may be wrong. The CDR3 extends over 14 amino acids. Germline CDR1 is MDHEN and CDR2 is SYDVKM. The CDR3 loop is CASTKGTGYYEQYF. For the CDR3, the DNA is TGTGCCAGCACCAAGGGAACAGGGTACTACGAGCAGTACTTC.

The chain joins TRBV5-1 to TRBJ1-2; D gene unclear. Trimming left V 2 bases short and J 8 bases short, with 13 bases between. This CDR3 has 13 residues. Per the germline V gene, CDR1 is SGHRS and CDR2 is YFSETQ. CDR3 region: CASSFGRDDGYTF. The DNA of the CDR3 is TGCGCCAGCAGCTTCGGGAGAGACGACGGCTACACCTTC.

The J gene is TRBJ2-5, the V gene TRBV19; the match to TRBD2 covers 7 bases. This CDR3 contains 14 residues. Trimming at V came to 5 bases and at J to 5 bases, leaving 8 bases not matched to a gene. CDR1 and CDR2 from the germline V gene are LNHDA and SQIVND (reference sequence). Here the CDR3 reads CASSPTWGGETQYF. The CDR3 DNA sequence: TGTGCCAGTAGTCCGACCTGGGGGGGGGAGACCCAGTACTTC.

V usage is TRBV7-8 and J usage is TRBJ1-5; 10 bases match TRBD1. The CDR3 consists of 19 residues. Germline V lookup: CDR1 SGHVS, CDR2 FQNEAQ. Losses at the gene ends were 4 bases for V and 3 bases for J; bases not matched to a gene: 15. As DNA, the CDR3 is TGTGCCAGCAGCTGGGTGGGACAGGGGATATACCTCTACAATCAGCCCCAGCATTTT. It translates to CASSWVGQGIYLYNQPQHF.